The sequence of this T cell receptor beta chain was determined in a study of cytomegalovirus exposure and HLA in healthy donors. Study context: An early data release held 70 million to 90 million unique TCRs from HLA-typed donors. Overall study results and limits: There were reportedly fewer N-insertions in an Asian-associated ancestry cluster than the approximately 670-donor mean, in a later analysis. Analysis performed later showed TCR beta chains linked to HLA being more clonally expanded than equally common others. The authors later found most CMV-associated TCR beta chains appeared HLA-restricted.

After removal of 0 bases from V and 6 bases from J, the junction contained 7 bases not matched to a gene. Germline CDR1 is SGHKS and CDR2 is YYEKEE (reference sequence). The CDR3 covers 15 residues. Of note for this clone: Its matching antigen is unknown.

The PCR was carried out with 60 Vbeta primers and 13 Jbeta primers. Sequencing was performed with immunoSEQ multiplex PCR; in TCRdb, only in-frame clones are kept and a portion is missing. Of under 250,000 clones detected, just over 75% appear once; the ten largest clones hold 0.63%. The sample was PBMCs. This chain joins TRBV5-5 and TRBJ2-7; 9 bases match TRBD1. This TCR derives from a man in his late teens or twenties in good health and CMV-seronegative. CDR3 DNA: TGTGCCAGCAGCTTGGGACAGGGGGTGTGGAGCGAGCAGTACTTC. This codes for CASSLGQGVWSEQYF.